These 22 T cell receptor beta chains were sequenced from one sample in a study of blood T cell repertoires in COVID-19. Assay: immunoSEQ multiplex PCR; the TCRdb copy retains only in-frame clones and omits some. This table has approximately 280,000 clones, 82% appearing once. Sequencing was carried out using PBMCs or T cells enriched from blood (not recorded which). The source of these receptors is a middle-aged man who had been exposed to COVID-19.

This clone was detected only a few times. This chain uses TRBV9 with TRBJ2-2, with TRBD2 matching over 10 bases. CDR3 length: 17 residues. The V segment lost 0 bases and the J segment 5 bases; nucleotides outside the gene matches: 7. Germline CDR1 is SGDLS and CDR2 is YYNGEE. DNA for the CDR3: TGTGCCAGCAGCGTAGCTTCCCCTAGCGGGAGAACCGGGGAGCTGTTTTTT. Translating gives CASSVASPSGRTGELFF.

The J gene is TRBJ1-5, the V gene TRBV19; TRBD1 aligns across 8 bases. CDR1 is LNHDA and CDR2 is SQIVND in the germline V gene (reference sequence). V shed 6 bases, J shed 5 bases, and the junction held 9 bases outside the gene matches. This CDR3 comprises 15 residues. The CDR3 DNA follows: TGTGCCAGTAGGGCGACAGGGGCGACTTATCAGCCCCAGCATTTT. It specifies CASRATGATYQPQHF.

The CDR3 loop reads CASSSQGWGNQPQHF. CDR3 nucleotide sequence: TGTGCCAGTAGTTCGCAGGGATGGGGCAATCAGCCCCAGCATTTT. The rearrangement links TRBV19 to TRBJ1-5; maybe TRBD1 (5 bases). The CDR3 loop spans 15 amino acids. Germline V gene lookup returns CDR1 LNHDA and CDR2 SQIVND (reference sequence). Trimming shortened V by 5 bases and J by 2 bases, and 13 bases separated the two germline ends.

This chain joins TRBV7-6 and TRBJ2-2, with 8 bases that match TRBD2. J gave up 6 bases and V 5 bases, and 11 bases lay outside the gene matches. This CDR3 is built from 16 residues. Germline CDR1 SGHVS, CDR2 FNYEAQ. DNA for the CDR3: TGTGCCAGCAGCCAGAGAGCGGGAGCGGGGGCCGGGGAGCTGTTTTTT. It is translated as CASSQRAGAGAGELFF.

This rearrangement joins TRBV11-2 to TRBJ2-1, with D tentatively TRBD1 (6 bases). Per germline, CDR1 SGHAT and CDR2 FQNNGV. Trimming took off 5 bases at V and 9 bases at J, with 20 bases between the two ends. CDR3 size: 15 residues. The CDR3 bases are TGTGCCAGCAGCATGCAGGACAGCGTAGGGAGTGAGCAGTTCTTC. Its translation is CASSMQDSVGSEQFF.

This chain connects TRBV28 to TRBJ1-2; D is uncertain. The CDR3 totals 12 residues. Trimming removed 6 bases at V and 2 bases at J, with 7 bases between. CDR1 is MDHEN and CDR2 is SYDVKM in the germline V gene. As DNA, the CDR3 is TGTGCCAGCAGCCAGCGGAACTATGGCTACACCTTC. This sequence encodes CASSQRNYGYTF.

This chain's CDR3 is CASSLANRGGYTF. Written as DNA, the CDR3 is TGTGCCAGCAGCTTAGCCAACAGGGGTGGCTACACCTTC. V usage is TRBV7-9 and J usage is TRBJ1-2; 7 bases are a match to TRBD1. The V gene's germline CDR1 is SEHNR and CDR2 FQNEAQ (reference sequence). This CDR3 has 13 amino acids. J was trimmed by 7 bases and V by 0 bases; bases with no gene match: 2.

The CDR3 here is CASSLYTATGTAYEQYF. The CDR3 nucleotides read TGTGCCAGCAGCTTATACACGGCAACCGGGACAGCCTACGAGCAGTACTTC. The chain is built from TRBV7-8 and TRBJ2-7, with 7 bases fitting TRBD1. V shed 2 bases and J 2 bases; nucleotides not matched to a gene: 12. Germline values: CDR1 SGHVS, CDR2 FQNEAQ. The CDR3 is made up of 17 amino acids.

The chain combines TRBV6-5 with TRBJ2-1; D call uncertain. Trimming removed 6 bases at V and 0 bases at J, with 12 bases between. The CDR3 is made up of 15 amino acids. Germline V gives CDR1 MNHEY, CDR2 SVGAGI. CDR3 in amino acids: CASSSTESSYNEQFF. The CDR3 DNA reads TGTGCCAGCAGCTCTACCGAGAGCTCCTACAATGAGCAGTTCTTC.

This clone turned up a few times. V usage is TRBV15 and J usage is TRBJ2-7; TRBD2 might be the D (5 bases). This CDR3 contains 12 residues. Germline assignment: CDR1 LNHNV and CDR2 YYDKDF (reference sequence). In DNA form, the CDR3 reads TGTGATCCGGGGTACCCCCTTGTCGAGCAGTACTTC. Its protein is CDPGYPLVEQYF. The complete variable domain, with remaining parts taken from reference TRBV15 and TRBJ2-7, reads DAMVIQNPRYQVTQFGKPVTLSCSQTLNHNVMYWYQQKSSQAPKLLFHYYDKDFNNEADTPDNFQSRRPNTSFCFLDIRSPGLGDTAMYLCDPGYPLVEQYFGPGTRLTVT.

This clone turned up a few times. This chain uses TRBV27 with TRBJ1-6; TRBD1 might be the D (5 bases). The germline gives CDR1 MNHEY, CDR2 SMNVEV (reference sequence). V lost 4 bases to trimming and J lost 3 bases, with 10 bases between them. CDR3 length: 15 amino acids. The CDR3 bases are TGTGCCAGCAGTTACGACAGCCGCTATAATTCACCCCTCCACTTT. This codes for CASSYDSRYNSPLHF.

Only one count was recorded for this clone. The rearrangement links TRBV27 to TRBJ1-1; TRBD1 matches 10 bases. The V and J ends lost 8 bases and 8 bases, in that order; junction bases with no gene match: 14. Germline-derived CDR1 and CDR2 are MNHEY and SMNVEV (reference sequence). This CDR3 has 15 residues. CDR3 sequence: CASYSPGQGLLEAFF. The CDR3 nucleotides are TGTGCCAGCTACTCCCCGGGACAGGGGCTTTTAGAAGCTTTCTTT.

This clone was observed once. In nucleotides, the CDR3 is TGTGCTAGTGGTTTGGTACTATCGGACAGATACACAGATACGCAGTATTTT. The encoded protein is CASGLVLSDRYTDTQYF. The rearrangement joins TRBV12-5 to TRBJ2-3; tentatively, D is TRBD1 (6 bases). This CDR3 contains 17 residues. CDR1 LGHNT and CDR2 FRNRAP come from the germline V gene. V lost 0 bases, J lost 2 bases, and 15 bases lay in between.

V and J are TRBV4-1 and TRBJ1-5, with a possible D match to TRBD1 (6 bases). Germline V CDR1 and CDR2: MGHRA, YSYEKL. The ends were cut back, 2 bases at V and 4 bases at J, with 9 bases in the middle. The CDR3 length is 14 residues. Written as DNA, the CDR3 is TGCGCCAGCAGCCAAAACAGGGAAAATCAGCCCCAGCATTTT. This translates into CASSQNRENQPQHF.

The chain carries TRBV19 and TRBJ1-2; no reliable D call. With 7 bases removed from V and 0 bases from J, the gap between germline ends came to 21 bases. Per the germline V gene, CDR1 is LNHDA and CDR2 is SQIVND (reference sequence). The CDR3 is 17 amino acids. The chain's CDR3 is CASTHVDGRSTNYGYTF. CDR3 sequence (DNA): TGTGCCAGTACCCATGTGGATGGGCGATCTACTAACTATGGCTACACCTTC.

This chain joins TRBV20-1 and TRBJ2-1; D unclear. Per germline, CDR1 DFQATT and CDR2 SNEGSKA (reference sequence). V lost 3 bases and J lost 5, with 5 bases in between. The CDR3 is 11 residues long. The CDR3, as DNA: TGCAGTGCTAGTTTTAACAATGAGCAGTTCTTC. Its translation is CSASFNNEQFF.

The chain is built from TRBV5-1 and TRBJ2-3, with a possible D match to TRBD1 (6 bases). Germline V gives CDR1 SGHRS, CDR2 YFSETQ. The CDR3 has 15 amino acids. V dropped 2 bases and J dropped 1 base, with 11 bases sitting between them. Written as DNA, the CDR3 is TGCGCCAGCAGCTTACTACAGGGACGCACAGATACGCAGTATTTT. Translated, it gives CASSLLQGRTDTQYF. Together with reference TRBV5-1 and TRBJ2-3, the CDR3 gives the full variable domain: KAGVTQTPRYLIKTRGQQVTLSCSPISGHRSVSWYQQTPGQGLQFLFEYFSETQRNKGNFPGRFSGRQFSNSRSEMNVSTLELGDSALYLCASSLLQGRTDTQYFGPGTRLTVL.

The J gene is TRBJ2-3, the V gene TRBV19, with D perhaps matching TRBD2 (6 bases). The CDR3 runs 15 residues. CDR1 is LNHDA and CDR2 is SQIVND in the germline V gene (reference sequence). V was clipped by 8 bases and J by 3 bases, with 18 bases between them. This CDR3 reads CASSGGAERTDTQYF. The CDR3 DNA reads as TGTGCCAGTTCGGGCGGGGCCGAAAGAACAGATACGCAGTATTTT.

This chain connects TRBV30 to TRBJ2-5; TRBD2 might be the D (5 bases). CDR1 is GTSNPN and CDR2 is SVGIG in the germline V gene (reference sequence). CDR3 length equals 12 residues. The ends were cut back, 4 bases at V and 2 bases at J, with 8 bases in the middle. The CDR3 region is CAWTPGQETQYF. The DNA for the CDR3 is TGTGCCTGGACGCCGGGGCAAGAGACCCAGTACTTC. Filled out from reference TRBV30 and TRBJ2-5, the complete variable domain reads SQTIHQWPATLVQPVGSPLSLECTVEGTSNPNLYWYRQAAGRGLQLLFYSVGIGQISSEVPQNLSASRPQDRQFILSSKKLLLSDSGFYLCAWTPGQETQYFGPGTRLLVL.

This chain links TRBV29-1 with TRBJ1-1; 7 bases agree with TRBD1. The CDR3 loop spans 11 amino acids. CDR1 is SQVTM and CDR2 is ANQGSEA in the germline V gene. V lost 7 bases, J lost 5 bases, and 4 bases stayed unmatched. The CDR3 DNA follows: TGCAGCGACACAGGGGCTACTGAAGCTTTCTTT. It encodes CSDTGATEAFF. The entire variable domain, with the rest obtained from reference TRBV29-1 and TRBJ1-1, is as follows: SAVISQKPSRDICQRGTSLTIQCQVDSQVTMMFWYRQQPGQSLTLIATANQGSEATYESGFVIDKFPISRPNLTFSTLTVSNMSPEDSSIYLCSDTGATEAFFGQGTRLTVV.

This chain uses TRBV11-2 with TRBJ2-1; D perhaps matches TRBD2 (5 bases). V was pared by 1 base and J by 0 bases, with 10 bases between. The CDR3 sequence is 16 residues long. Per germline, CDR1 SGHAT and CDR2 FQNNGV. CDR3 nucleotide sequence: TGTGCCAGCAGCTTAGTGGTAGCGAGCTCCTACAATGAGCAGTTCTTC. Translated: CASSLVVASSYNEQFF.

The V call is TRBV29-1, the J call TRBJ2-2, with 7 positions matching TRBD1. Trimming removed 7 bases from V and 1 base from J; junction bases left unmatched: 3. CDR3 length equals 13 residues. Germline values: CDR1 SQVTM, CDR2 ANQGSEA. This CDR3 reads CSAGQMNTGELFF. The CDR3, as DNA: TGCAGCGCGGGACAGATGAACACCGGGGAGCTGTTTTTT.